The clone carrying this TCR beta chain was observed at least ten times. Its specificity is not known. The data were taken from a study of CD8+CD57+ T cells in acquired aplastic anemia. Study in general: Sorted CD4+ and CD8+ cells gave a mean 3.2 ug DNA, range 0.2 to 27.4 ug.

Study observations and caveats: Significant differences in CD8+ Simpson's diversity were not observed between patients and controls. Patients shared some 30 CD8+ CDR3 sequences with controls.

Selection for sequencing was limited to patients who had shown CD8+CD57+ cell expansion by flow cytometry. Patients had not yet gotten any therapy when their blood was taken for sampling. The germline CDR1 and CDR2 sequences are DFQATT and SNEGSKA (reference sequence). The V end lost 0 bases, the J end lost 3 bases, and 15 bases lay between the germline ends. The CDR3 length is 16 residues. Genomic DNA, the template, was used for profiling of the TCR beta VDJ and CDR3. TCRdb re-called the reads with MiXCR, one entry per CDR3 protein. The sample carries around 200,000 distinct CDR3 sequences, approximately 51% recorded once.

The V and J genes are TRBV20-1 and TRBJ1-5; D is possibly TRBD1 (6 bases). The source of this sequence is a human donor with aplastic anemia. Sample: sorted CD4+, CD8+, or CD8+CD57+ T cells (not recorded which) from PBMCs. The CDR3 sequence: CSARDLRGGHNQPQHF. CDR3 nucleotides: TGCAGTGCTAGAGATCTACGTGGGGGGCACAATCAGCCCCAGCATTTT.